This TCR beta chain was recovered during a study of blood T cell repertoires in COVID-19. Study-level background: T cells, B-cell-depleted T cells, or PBMCs supplied cDNA or gDNA.

V shed 3 bases and J 1 base; nucleotides not matched to a gene: 3. The germline gives CDR1 MNHNY, CDR2 SVGAGI (reference sequence). This CDR3 has 15 amino acids. In the authors' workflow: The authors estimated nucleated cell counts from reference gene primer amplification. The table came from immunoSEQ multiplex PCR; TCRdb's copy has only in-frame clones and leaves some out. The V and J calls and the clone size are those of that table, but D and trimming were determined from the DNA. The sample yields around 23,000 clones, approximately 74% seen once. Material for sequencing was peripheral blood. The clonotype originates from a man aged 45-65 years with COVID-19, enrolled during active disease. The chain employs TRBV6-6 and TRBJ2-3; 8 nucleotides match TRBD1. This CDR3 is CASSYSRGRTDTQYF. CDR3 sequence (DNA): TGTGCCAGCAGTTATTCCAGGGGGCGCACAGATACGCAGTATTTT.